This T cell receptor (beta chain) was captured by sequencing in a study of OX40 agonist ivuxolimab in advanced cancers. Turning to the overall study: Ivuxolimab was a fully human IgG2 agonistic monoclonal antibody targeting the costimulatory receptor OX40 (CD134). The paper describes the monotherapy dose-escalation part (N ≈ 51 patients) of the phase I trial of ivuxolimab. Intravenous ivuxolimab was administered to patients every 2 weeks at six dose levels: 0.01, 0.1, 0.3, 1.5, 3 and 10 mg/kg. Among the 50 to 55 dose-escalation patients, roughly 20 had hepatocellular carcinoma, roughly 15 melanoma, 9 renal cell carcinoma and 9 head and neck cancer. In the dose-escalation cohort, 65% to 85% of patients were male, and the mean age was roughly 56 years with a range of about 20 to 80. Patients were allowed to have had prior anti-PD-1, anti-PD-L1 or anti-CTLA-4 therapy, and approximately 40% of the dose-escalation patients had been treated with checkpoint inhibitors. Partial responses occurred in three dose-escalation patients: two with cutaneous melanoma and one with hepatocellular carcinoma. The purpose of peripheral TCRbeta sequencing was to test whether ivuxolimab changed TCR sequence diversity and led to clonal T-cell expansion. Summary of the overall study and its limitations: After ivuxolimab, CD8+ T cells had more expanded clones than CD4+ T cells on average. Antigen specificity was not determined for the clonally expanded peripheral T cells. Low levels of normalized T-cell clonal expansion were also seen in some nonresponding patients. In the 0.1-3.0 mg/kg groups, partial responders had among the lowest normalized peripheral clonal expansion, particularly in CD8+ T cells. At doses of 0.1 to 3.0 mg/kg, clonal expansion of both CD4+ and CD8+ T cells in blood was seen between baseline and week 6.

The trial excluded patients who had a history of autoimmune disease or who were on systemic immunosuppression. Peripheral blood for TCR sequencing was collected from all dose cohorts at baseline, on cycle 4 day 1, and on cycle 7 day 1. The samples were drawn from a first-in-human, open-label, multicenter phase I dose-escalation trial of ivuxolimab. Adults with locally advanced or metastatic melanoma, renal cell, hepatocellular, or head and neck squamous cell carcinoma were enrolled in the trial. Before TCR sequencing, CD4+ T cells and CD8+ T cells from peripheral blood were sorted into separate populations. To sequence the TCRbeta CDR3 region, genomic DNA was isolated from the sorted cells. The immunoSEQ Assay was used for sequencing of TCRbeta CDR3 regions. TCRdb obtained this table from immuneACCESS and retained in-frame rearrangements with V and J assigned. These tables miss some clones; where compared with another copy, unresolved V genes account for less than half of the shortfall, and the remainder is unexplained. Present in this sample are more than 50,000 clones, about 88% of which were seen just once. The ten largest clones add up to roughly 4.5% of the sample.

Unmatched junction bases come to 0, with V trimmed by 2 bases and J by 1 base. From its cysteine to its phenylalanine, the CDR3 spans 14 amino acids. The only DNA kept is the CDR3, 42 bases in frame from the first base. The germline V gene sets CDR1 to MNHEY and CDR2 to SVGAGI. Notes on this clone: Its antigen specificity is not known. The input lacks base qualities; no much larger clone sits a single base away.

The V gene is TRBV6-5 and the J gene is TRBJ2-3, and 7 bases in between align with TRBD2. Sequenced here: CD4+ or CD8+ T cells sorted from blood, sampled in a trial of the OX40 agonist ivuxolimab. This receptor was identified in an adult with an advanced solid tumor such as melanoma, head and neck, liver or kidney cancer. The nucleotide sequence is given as TGTGCCAGCAGTTACAGCGGGGGCACAGATACGCAGTATTTT. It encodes CASSYSGGTDTQYF.